The clone carrying this T cell receptor beta chain was detected only a few times. The antigen remains undetermined. Unique molecular identifiers were carried by the TCR beta cDNA libraries. TCRdb passed the PCR reads through MiXCR, listing each CDR3 protein once. The sample shows some 890,000 distinct CDR3 sequences, 53% of them seen only once. The ends were cut back, 6 bases at V and 4 bases at J, with 16 bases in the middle. This CDR3 spans 14 amino acids. The germline V gene has CDR1 MDHEN and CDR2 SYDVKM. The data derive from a study of post-analysis software for immune sequencing data. General study points: Patients showed TRBV5-6, TRBV5-1 and TRBV20-1 among a handful of TRBV segments more frequent than in controls. Diversity measured as normalized Chao1 was significantly lower in multiple sclerosis patients than in controls.

Sequenced input: blood. V is TRBV28 and J is TRBJ2-7; a weak D match, TRBD2 (5 bases). The TCR comes from a girl aged 10 to 17 with multiple sclerosis. CDR3 nucleotide sequence: TGTGCCAGCAGCCCTCGGGCGGGTGGGTACGAGCAGTACTTC. It yields the protein CASSPRAGGYEQYF.